Listed here are 30 T cell receptor beta chains from one sample, sequenced in a study of T cell changes during pregnancy in multiple sclerosis. TCRdb's table, derived via immunoSEQ multiplex PCR, lists solely in-frame clones and lacks some. The repertoire holds around 99,000 clones, with around 92% as singletons. The source material was peripheral blood, sampled in the first trimester of pregnancy. These TCRs come from a female donor with multiple sclerosis, enrolled in a pregnancy study.

The rearrangement joins TRBV5-5 to TRBJ2-1, with TRBD2 identical over 7 bases. CDR1 SGHKS and CDR2 YYEKEE come from the germline V gene (reference sequence). Unmatched junction bases numbered 4, after V lost 6 bases and J lost 1 base. The CDR3 has 14 amino acids. CDR3 sequence reads: CASTLGGSYNEQFF. The CDR3 DNA is TGTGCCAGCACCCTGGGGGGGTCCTACAATGAGCAGTTCTTC.

V usage is TRBV5-5 and J usage is TRBJ2-5; D possibly corresponds to TRBD2 (6 bases). The CDR3 runs 16 residues. V lost 6 bases and J 4 bases, leaving 22 bases between the germline ends. Germline V CDR1 and CDR2: SGHKS, YYEKEE (reference sequence). The CDR3 loop reads CASNSLVEGWVETQYF. The CDR3 nucleotides are TGTGCCAGCAATTCTCTAGTGGAGGGCTGGGTAGAGACCCAGTACTTC. Variable domain in full (rest from reference TRBV5-5 and TRBJ2-5): DAGVTQSPTHLIKTRGQQVTLRCSPISGHKSVSWYQQVLGQGPQFIFQYYEKEERGRGNFPDRFSARQFPNYSSELNVNALLLGDSALYLCASNSLVEGWVETQYFGPGTRLLVL.

This clone was picked up one time. The genes are TRBV30 and TRBJ2-3, with D possibly TRBD1 on 5 matching bases. CDR1 GTSNPN and CDR2 SVGIG come from the germline V gene (reference sequence). This CDR3 is built from 16 residues. V was clipped by 4 bases and J by 0 bases, with 17 bases between them. As DNA, the CDR3 is TGTGCCTGGAATTCGGACAATAGTTATAGCACAGATACGCAGTATTTT. This translates into CAWNSDNSYSTDTQYF.

This chain connects TRBV14 to TRBJ2-1; D not resolved. Trimming left V 0 bases short and J 7 bases short, with 10 bases between. Germline values: CDR1 SGHDN, CDR2 FVKESK. The CDR3 loop spans 14 amino acids. The CDR3 DNA is TGTGCCAGCAGCCAAGATCCAGTGGTGAATGAGCAGTTCTTC. Its translation: CASSQDPVVNEQFF.

The rearrangement joins TRBV27 to TRBJ2-5, with D possibly being TRBD2 (5 bases). V lost 6 bases and J 2 bases, leaving 16 bases between the germline ends. CDR1 MNHEY and CDR2 SMNVEV come from the germline V gene (reference sequence). The CDR3 consists of 15 residues. This CDR3 reads CASSSGYGGQETQYF. CDR3 nucleotide sequence: TGTGCCAGCAGCTCGGGGTACGGTGGACAAGAGACCCAGTACTTC.

V and J are TRBV6-4 and TRBJ2-7, with a possible D match to TRBD1 (6 bases). The CDR3 contains 15 residues. V shed 4 bases and J shed 3 bases, with 16 bases lying between them. Germline V lookup: CDR1 MRHNA, CDR2 SNTAGT. In DNA form, the CDR3 reads TGTGCCAGCAGTGTCGGTCTAGGGGACAACTACGAGCAGTACTTC. Protein product: CASSVGLGDNYEQYF.

The table lists this clone with a count of one. V usage is TRBV15 and J usage is TRBJ2-1, with 7 bases matching TRBD2. The CDR3 loop spans 16 amino acids. After removal of 5 bases from V and 2 bases from J, the junction contained 9 bases not matched to a gene. Germline CDR1 LNHNV, CDR2 YYDKDF (reference sequence). The CDR3 coding sequence is TGTGCCACCAGCTCCCTTCTAGCGGAGCCCTACAATGAGCAGTTCTTC. Its translation is CATSSLLAEPYNEQFF.

The chain employs TRBV7-8 and TRBJ1-1, with D maybe TRBD1 (5 bases). The V end was cut by 2 bases, the J end by 0 bases, with 10 bases between. CDR3 size: 15 residues. Per the germline V gene, CDR1 is SGHVS and CDR2 is FQNEAQ. The CDR3 DNA follows: TGTGCCAGCAGCTTAAACACAGGTGTGAACACTGAAGCTTTCTTT. Amino acids: CASSLNTGVNTEAFF.

The chain has TRBV10-3 and TRBJ2-7; D remains unclear. Germline assignment: CDR1 ENHRY and CDR2 SYGVKD. The germline V and J ends were trimmed by 4 bases and 6 bases, with 10 bases remaining between them. The CDR3 contains 12 residues. The CDR3 nucleotides read TGTGCCATCAGTGCGCAGACGGGCGAGCAGTACTTC. Translation: CAISAQTGEQYF.

CDR3 loop: CASSEPRDGTDTQYF. CDR3 DNA sequence: TGTGCCAGCAGTGAACCCCGGGATGGCACAGATACGCAGTATTTT. The chain employs TRBV25-1 and TRBJ2-3, with D maybe TRBD2 (5 bases). V lost 2 bases to trimming and J lost 1 base, with 10 bases between them. The CDR3 contains 15 residues. Germline CDR1 is MGHDK and CDR2 is SYGVNS.

This clone turned up a few times. This chain connects TRBV28 to TRBJ1-4; no clear D. V was trimmed by 5 bases and J by 14 bases, leaving 12 bases between them. The CDR3 sequence is 11 residues long. From germline, CDR1 is MDHEN and CDR2 SYDVKM. The CDR3 region has the DNA TGTGCCAGCAGTCCCGGGATGTGGCTGTTTTTT. The encoded protein is CASSPGMWLFF.

The CDR3 reads CASSPRQGEKTQYF. CDR3 in DNA: TGTGCCAGCAGCCCTAGACAGGGCGAGAAGACCCAGTACTTC. The chain couples TRBV7-2 to TRBJ2-5; 7 nucleotides match TRBD1. In germline, CDR1 is SGHTA, CDR2 FQGNSA. V shed 5 bases and J 6 bases; nucleotides not matched to a gene: 9. This CDR3 has 14 amino acids.

The V and J genes are TRBV2 and TRBJ1-1, with a possible D match to TRBD1 (6 bases). This CDR3 comprises 14 residues. CDR1 and CDR2 (germline): SNHLY, FYNNEI. Trimming cost V 6 bases and J 4 bases, with 15 bases left between them. CDR3 protein: CASSTGSASTEAFF. Written as DNA, the CDR3 is TGTGCCAGCAGCACAGGGTCGGCAAGCACTGAAGCTTTCTTT.

The chain combines TRBV6-1 with TRBJ2-7, with 9 nucleotides matching TRBD2. The CDR3 extends over 14 amino acids. The V gene's germline CDR1 is MNHNS and CDR2 SASEGT. Trimming removed 10 bases from V and 6 bases from J; junction bases left unmatched: 13. The CDR3 region has the DNA TGTGCCATACAGGAGAGGCGGGAGGGCACCGAGCAGTACTTC. As protein: CAIQERREGTEQYF.

The genes are TRBV7-6 and TRBJ2-5; perhaps TRBD2 as D (6 bases). Germline V gene data show CDR1 as SGHVS and CDR2 as FNYEAQ. V lost 4 bases and J lost 5, with 11 bases in between. The CDR3 sequence is 13 residues long. In nucleotides, the CDR3 is TGTGCCAGCAGCTCGGGGGATCCGGAGACCCAGTACTTC. Protein product: CASSSGDPETQYF.

V usage is TRBV10-1 and J usage is TRBJ2-7; 8 nucleotides agree with TRBD1. V gave up 0 bases and J gave up 3 bases; unmatched junction bases: 4. The CDR3 totals 15 residues. Per germline, CDR1 WNHNN and CDR2 SYGVQD (reference sequence). Here the CDR3 reads CASSESDRERYEQYF. CDR3 coding DNA: TGCGCCAGCAGTGAGTCGGACAGGGAACGCTACGAGCAGTACTTC.

The chain combines TRBV5-5 with TRBJ2-2; TRBD1 matches 10 bases. V lost 2 bases to trimming and J lost 6 bases; unmatched junction nucleotides: 4. From germline, CDR1 is SGHKS and CDR2 YYEKEE (reference sequence). This CDR3 region has 15 residues. CDR3 in amino acids: CASSFRDRGPGELFF. The DNA for the CDR3 is TGTGCCAGCAGCTTCCGGGACAGGGGTCCCGGGGAGCTGTTTTTT.

The chain has TRBV11-2 and TRBJ1-3; 11 bases map to TRBD1. This CDR3 has 16 amino acids. The junction had 8 bases not matched to a gene; V was cut back by 2 bases and J by 8 bases. In germline, CDR1 is SGHAT, CDR2 FQNNGV. CDR3 protein: CASSLTGTGGRDTIYF. The CDR3 coding sequence is TGTGCCAGCAGCTTAACCGGGACAGGGGGTCGTGACACCATATATTTT. Based on the CDR3 plus reference TRBV11-2 and TRBJ1-3, the full variable domain is EAGVAQSPRYKIIEKRQSVAFWCNPISGHATLYWYQQILGQGPKLLIQFQNNGVVDDSQLPKDRFSAERLKGVDSTLKIQPAKLEDSAVYLCASSLTGTGGRDTIYFGEGSWLTVV.

V and J are TRBV9 and TRBJ2-7; 7 bases map to TRBD1. The ends lost 4 bases at V and 1 base at J; junction bases unmatched: 8. This CDR3 contains 15 residues. The germline gives CDR1 SGDLS, CDR2 YYNGEE. CDR3 sequence: CASSQRTGPSYEQYF. The CDR3 DNA reads as TGTGCCAGCAGCCAGCGGACAGGTCCTTCCTACGAGCAGTACTTC.

The chain combines TRBV12-5 with TRBJ2-5, with 7 bases identical to TRBD1. The CDR3 runs to 15 residues. Looked up from germline, CDR1 is LGHNT and CDR2 is FRNRAP. V gave up 7 bases and J gave up 2 bases; unmatched junction bases: 10. Here the CDR3 DNA reads TGTGCTAGTGTCCTCCTCCGGGACAGACAAGAGACCCAGTACTTC. Amino acid sequence: CASVLLRDRQETQYF.

The genes are TRBV5-4 and TRBJ2-7; D may be TRBD2 (6 bases). From germline, CDR1 is SGHNT and CDR2 YYREEE (reference sequence). This CDR3 region has 14 residues. Trimming stripped 0 bases from V and 3 bases from J, with 10 bases between. The CDR3 nucleotides are TGTGCCAGCAGCTTGGGGGGGGTCTTCTACGAGCAGTACTTC. It encodes CASSLGGVFYEQYF.

This CDR3 reads CASSLAVGGPYGYTF. CDR3 sequence (DNA): TGTGCCAGCAGCTTGGCCGTTGGGGGCCCCTATGGCTACACCTTC. This chain joins TRBV5-8 and TRBJ1-2; TRBD1 is a possible D gene (6 bases). Per the germline V gene, CDR1 is SGHTS and CDR2 is YDEGEE. The CDR3 runs 15 residues. V was trimmed by 0 bases and J by 4 bases, leaving 13 bases between them.

The V gene is TRBV5-1, the J gene TRBJ1-1, with D unclear. Germline V gene lookup returns CDR1 SGHRS and CDR2 YFSETQ. The CDR3 is made up of 15 amino acids. V lost 1 base, J lost 0 bases, and 10 bases lay in between. The CDR3 nucleotides are TGCGCCAGCAGCTTGTCGCGTTCTTTGAACACTGAAGCTTTCTTT. Its protein product is CASSLSRSLNTEAFF.

Here the CDR3 reads CASSPGTGVNTEAFF. CDR3 coding DNA: TGTGCCAGCTCACCTGGGACAGGGGTTAACACTGAAGCTTTCTTT. V and J are TRBV18 and TRBJ1-1, with 10 bases lining up with TRBD1. Per germline, CDR1 KGHSH and CDR2 LQKENI. This CDR3 region has 15 residues. V shed 3 bases, J shed 2 bases, and the junction held 3 bases outside the gene matches.

This clone was found a few times. The V call is TRBV19, the J call TRBJ2-2; a weak D match, TRBD2 (5 bases). The CDR3 is 13 amino acids. Germline V lookup: CDR1 LNHDA, CDR2 SQIVND (reference sequence). The V end lost 7 bases, the J end lost 7 bases, and 13 bases lay between the germline ends. The DNA for the CDR3 is TGTGCCAGTAAAAGAGAGGGTAGCGGGGAGCTGTTTTTT. It translates to CASKREGSGELFF.

V is TRBV19 and J is TRBJ2-1, with D possibly being TRBD2 (5 bases). Germline V gene sequence: CDR1 LNHDA, CDR2 SQIVND (reference sequence). Trimming pared 7 bases from V and 8 bases from J, leaving 18 bases between. This CDR3 has 14 residues. The CDR3 DNA reads TGTGCCAGTAAGGTAATAGCCGGGGTGGATGAGCAGTTCTTC. Amino acid sequence: CASKVIAGVDEQFF. The full variable domain, rest sourced from reference TRBV19 and TRBJ2-1, is DGGITQSPKYLFRKEGQNVTLSCEQNLNHDAMYWYRQDPGQGLRLIYYSQIVNDFQKGDIAEGYSVSREKKESFPLTVTSAQKNPTAFYLCASKVIAGVDEQFFGPGTRLTVL.

The CDR3 DNA is TGTGCCAGCCTTAGCCGGACCCAGTACTTC. The encoded protein is CASLSRTQYF. This rearrangement joins TRBV2 to TRBJ2-5; D call uncertain. The V end lost 8 bases, the J end lost 7 bases, and 8 bases lay between the germline ends. This CDR3 spans 10 amino acids. Germline CDR1 and CDR2: SNHLY and FYNNEI. Drawing the rest from reference TRBV2 and TRBJ2-5, the complete variable domain is EPEVTQTPSHQVTQMGQEVILRCVPISNHLYFYWYRQILGQKVEFLVSFYNNEISEKSEIFDDQFSVERPDGSNFTLKIRSTKLEDSAMYFCASLSRTQYFGPGTRLLVL.

J is TRBJ2-7 and V is TRBV29-1; possibly TRBD1 for D (6 bases). CDR3 size: 12 residues. In germline, CDR1 is SQVTM, CDR2 ANQGSEA. Between the trimmed V and J ends, which lost 6 bases and 2 bases, there was a span of 11 bases. The CDR3 bases are TGCAGCGTCCGGGACATAGCCTACGAGCAGTACTTC. This translates into CSVRDIAYEQYF.

CDR3: CASSPGLAGAEQYF. The CDR3 DNA sequence: TGCGCCAGCAGTCCGGGACTAGCGGGAGCAGAGCAGTACTTC. The V call is TRBV5-1, the J call TRBJ2-7, with 14 bases aligning to TRBD2. The trim removed 5 bases at V and 7 bases at J, leaving 5 bases unmatched. This CDR3 comprises 14 residues. Germline V lookup: CDR1 SGHRS, CDR2 YFSETQ.

This clone was seen once. The rearrangement uses TRBV6-5 and TRBJ1-4, with D perhaps TRBD1 (5 bases). Germline CDR1 reads MNHEY; CDR2 reads SVGAGI. Trimming removed 5 bases from V and 8 bases from J, with 12 bases in between. The CDR3 contains 13 residues. As DNA, the CDR3 is TGTGCCAGCAGTCGCCCAGGGAGGGAAAAACTGTTTTTT. It yields the protein CASSRPGREKLFF.